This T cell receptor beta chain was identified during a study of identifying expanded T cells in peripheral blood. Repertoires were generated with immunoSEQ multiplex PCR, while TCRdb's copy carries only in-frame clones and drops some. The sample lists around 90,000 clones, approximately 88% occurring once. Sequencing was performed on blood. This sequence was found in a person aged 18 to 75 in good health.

DNA of the CDR3: TGTGCCAGCAGCGTAGATACAACCCCTCAGGGGGAGCAGTACTTC. Translated, it gives CASSVDTTPQGEQYF. This chain uses TRBV9 with TRBJ2-7; D possibly corresponds to TRBD1 (6 bases). Germline-derived CDR1 and CDR2 are SGDLS and YYNGEE. The CDR3 totals 15 residues. V was pared by 0 bases and J by 7 bases, with 17 bases between.